The 27 T cell receptor beta chains below all came from one sample that was sequenced in a study of beta chain features in type 1 diabetes. The entirety of the isolated RNA underwent reverse transcription, so expressed TCRB transcripts were sequenced. Measured with immunoSEQ multiplex PCR; TCRdb has only the in-frame clones, and not every one. The sample consists of about 330,000 clones, roughly 9.6% of them appearing once. Sequenced: naive CD4+ T cells from blood. Source of these receptors: a woman in her twenties or thirties in good health.

The chain employs TRBV11-2 and TRBJ1-1; possibly TRBD1 for D (6 bases). The CDR3 length is 16 residues. V was cut by 0 bases and J by 5 bases, with 16 bases left in between. Germline CDR1 reads SGHAT; CDR2 reads FQNNGV. The CDR3 nucleotides are TGTGCCAGCAGCTTAGATCCTTACCCGAGGGGGACTGAAGCTTTCTTT. It translates to CASSLDPYPRGTEAFF. Complete variable domain (other parts from reference TRBV11-2 and TRBJ1-1): EAGVAQSPRYKIIEKRQSVAFWCNPISGHATLYWYQQILGQGPKLLIQFQNNGVVDDSQLPKDRFSAERLKGVDSTLKIQPAKLEDSAVYLCASSLDPYPRGTEAFFGQGTRLTVV.

This clone has just a few counts. The chain combines TRBV7-9 with TRBJ2-7; D is unclear. Germline CDR1 SEHNR, CDR2 FQNEAQ (reference sequence). Trimming took off 1 base at V and 2 bases at J, with 6 bases between the two ends. This CDR3 has 13 residues. CDR3 sequence: CASSLDEAYEQYF. DNA for the CDR3: TGTGCCAGCAGCTTAGACGAGGCCTACGAGCAGTACTTC. Supplemented by reference TRBV7-9 and TRBJ2-7, the full variable domain reads DTGVSQNPRHKITKRGQNVTFRCDPISEHNRLYWYRQTLGQGPEFLTYFQNEAQLEKSRLLSDRFSAERPKGSFSTLEIQRTEQGDSAMYLCASSLDEAYEQYFGPGTRLTVT.

In this sample, this clone turned up a few times. The CDR3 loop reads CASSLWTGGSGANVLTF. The CDR3 nucleotides read TGTGCCAGCAGCTTGTGGACAGGGGGATCTGGGGCCAACGTCCTGACTTTC. The chain couples TRBV5-4 to TRBJ2-6, with 10 bases fitting TRBD1. CDR3 size: 17 residues. V was clipped by 1 base and J by 1 base; unmatched bases: 2. Germline V gene sequence: CDR1 SGHNT, CDR2 YYREEE (reference sequence).

This clone was seen more than once but under ten times. The rearrangement joins TRBV28 to TRBJ1-2; D may be TRBD1 (5 bases). The CDR3 spans 16 residues. Germline values: CDR1 MDHEN, CDR2 SYDVKM. The V end was cut by 3 bases, the J end by 4 bases, with 18 bases between. CDR3 DNA: TGTGCCAGCAGTTTTATCGGGGGTGGATATGGCTATGGCTACACCTTC. Translating it yields CASSFIGGGYGYGYTF.

In this sample, this clone turned up a few times. The rearrangement uses TRBV5-1 and TRBJ2-1, with 9 bases that match TRBD2. From germline, CDR1 is SGHRS and CDR2 YFSETQ. The CDR3 totals 16 residues. Trimming at V came to 2 bases and at J to 8 bases, leaving 11 bases not matched to a gene. The CDR3 nucleotides are TGCGCCAGCAGCTTTTTAGCGGGAGACTACAGGGATGAGCAGTTCTTC. Translating it yields CASSFLAGDYRDEQFF.

The rearrangement joins TRBV29-1 to TRBJ2-3; tentative D call: TRBD2 (5 bases). Trimming removed 6 bases from V and 8 bases from J, with 15 bases in between. Germline loops: CDR1 SQVTM, CDR2 ANQGSEA. CDR3 length: 12 residues. The CDR3 reads CSVRETTATQYF. The CDR3, as DNA: TGCAGCGTACGGGAAACTACTGCTACGCAGTATTTT.

The genes are TRBV7-9 and TRBJ2-5; weak D call: TRBD2 (5 bases). V was cut by 0 bases and J by 5 bases, with 10 bases left in between. CDR1 SEHNR and CDR2 FQNEAQ come from the germline V gene (reference sequence). CDR3 length: 14 residues. The CDR3 loop is CASSLARVGETQYF. The CDR3 DNA reads TGTGCCAGCAGCTTAGCGCGGGTGGGCGAGACCCAGTACTTC.

The V call is TRBV25-1, the J call TRBJ2-5; D is unclear. Trimming stripped 3 bases from V and 5 bases from J, with 10 bases between. The V gene's germline CDR1 is MGHDK and CDR2 SYGVNS. This CDR3 is built from 13 residues. The CDR3, as DNA: TGTGCCAGCAGTGACAGCGCGGTTGAGACCCAGTACTTC. Translated, it gives CASSDSAVETQYF. Full variable domain (rest looked up from reference TRBV25-1 and TRBJ2-5): EADIYQTPRYLVIGTGKKITLECSQTMGHDKMYWYQQDPGMELHLIHYSYGVNSTEKGDLSSESTVSRIRTEHFPLTLESARPSHTSQYLCASSDSAVETQYFGPGTRLLVL.

The sample holds a few counts of this clone. The chain employs TRBV5-6 and TRBJ2-3, with 7 nucleotides matching TRBD2. Germline lookup yields CDR1 SGHDT and CDR2 YYEEEE. The CDR3 contains 12 residues. With V trimmed by 5 bases and J by 13 bases, 10 bases remained unmatched. The CDR3 region is CASSLGGLREYF. The CDR3 bases are TGTGCCAGCAGTCTGGGGGGGTTACGGGAGTATTTT.

This clone was seen a handful of times. J is TRBJ2-1 and V is TRBV30; D might be TRBD1 (5 bases). Germline loops: CDR1 GTSNPN, CDR2 SVGIG (reference sequence). Trimming shortened V by 1 base and J by 8 bases, and 15 bases separated the two germline ends. This CDR3 is 14 amino acids long. In DNA, the CDR3 is TGTGCCTGGAGTGGTCCAGGGCAGCTATATGAGCAGTTCTTC. This sequence encodes CAWSGPGQLYEQFF.

J is TRBJ1-1 and V is TRBV6-5; no definite D call. V was cut by 6 bases and J by 4 bases, with 12 bases left in between. In germline, CDR1 is MNHEY, CDR2 SVGAGI. This CDR3 comprises 13 residues. CDR3 nucleotide sequence: TGTGCCAGCAGGCTGCTGAAGAGCACTGAAGCTTTCTTT. Translating gives CASRLLKSTEAFF.

This clone was observed a few times. This rearrangement joins TRBV7-2 to TRBJ2-6, with 11 bases matching TRBD1. Germline V gives CDR1 SGHTA, CDR2 FQGNSA. Trimming cost V 0 bases and J 2 bases; bases outside gene matches: 9. The CDR3 extends over 20 amino acids. The CDR3 DNA is TGTGCCAGCAGCTTAGCGTCCGGGACAGGGGGAATTACTGGGGCCAACGTCCTGACTTTC. Translation: CASSLASGTGGITGANVLTF.

The chain joins TRBV7-8 to TRBJ2-4; 8 nucleotides align to TRBD1. V gave up 5 bases and J gave up 13 bases; unmatched junction bases: 4. Per germline, CDR1 SGHVS and CDR2 FQNEAQ. This CDR3 contains 11 residues. The CDR3 DNA is TGTGCCAGCAGCGACCGGGACAGGCAGTACTTC. This translates into CASSDRDRQYF.

This clone was seen more than once but under ten times. This chain uses TRBV30 with TRBJ1-2; D is uncertain. Trimming cost V 8 bases and J 8 bases, with 15 bases left between them. The CDR3 spans 11 residues. Germline CDR1 GTSNPN, CDR2 SVGIG (reference sequence). In DNA form, the CDR3 reads TGTGCCCGCCTTAGAGAGAGAGGCTACACCTTC. As protein: CARLRERGYTF. The complete variable domain, with remaining parts taken from reference TRBV30 and TRBJ1-2, reads SQTIHQWPATLVQPVGSPLSLECTVEGTSNPNLYWYRQAAGRGLQLLFYSVGIGQISSEVPQNLSASRPQDRQFILSSKKLLLSDSGFYLCARLRERGYTFGSGTRLTVV.

CDR3 nucleotides: TGTGCCAGCAGCCGACAGGGGGCGGGGGGGCAGCCCCAGCATTTT. Amino acids: CASSRQGAGGQPQHF. The rearrangement joins TRBV6-6 to TRBJ1-5, with TRBD1 matching over 10 bases. This CDR3 contains 15 residues. Germline V gene sequence: CDR1 MNHNY, CDR2 SVGAGI (reference sequence). With 6 bases clipped from V and 7 bases from J, the junction kept 9 bases outside the gene matches.

This rearrangement joins TRBV28 to TRBJ2-3; TRBD2 aligns across 7 bases. The V gene end was trimmed by 6 bases and the J gene end by 3 bases; junction bases not matched to a gene: 9. Germline lookup yields CDR1 MDHEN and CDR2 SYDVKM. This CDR3 spans 15 amino acids. The CDR3 DNA sequence: TGTGCCAGCAGCCGCCGACGGCGGGAGACAGATACGCAGTATTTT. This gives the protein CASSRRRRETDTQYF.

This clone turned up a few times. The V and J genes are TRBV5-1 and TRBJ2-5; 9 bases map to TRBD1. The CDR3 length is 15 residues. Germline V gives CDR1 SGHRS, CDR2 YFSETQ. Unmatched junction bases numbered 10, after V lost 4 bases and J lost 6 bases. The DNA for the CDR3 is TGCGCCAGCAGCGTAACAGGGGGCGGCGGAAAGACCCAGTACTTC. Translated, it gives CASSVTGGGGKTQYF.

V is TRBV4-3 and J is TRBJ1-1; 7 bases align to TRBD1. V lost 4 bases, J lost 4 bases, and 3 bases stayed unmatched. This CDR3 contains 13 residues. The V gene's germline CDR1 is LGHNA and CDR2 YSLEER. In DNA, the CDR3 is TGCGCCAGCAGCCCTCAGGGGGTCACTGAAGCTTTCTTT. Translation: CASSPQGVTEAFF.

Only a few counts were recorded for this clone. This chain uses TRBV9 with TRBJ2-5, with D maybe TRBD2 (6 bases). Germline-derived CDR1 and CDR2 are SGDLS and YYNGEE. Trimming stripped 3 bases from V and 3 bases from J, with 12 bases between. The CDR3 covers 14 residues. The CDR3 bases are TGTGCCAGCAGCGCGGGGAGGAGGGAAGAGACCCAGTACTTC. Amino acids: CASSAGRREETQYF.

This clone was detected only a few times. The chain carries TRBV30 and TRBJ2-7, with a tentative D call TRBD2 (6 bases). There are 13 residues in the CDR3. Between the trimmed V and J ends, which lost 0 bases and 4 bases, there was a span of 10 bases. Per the germline V gene, CDR1 is GTSNPN and CDR2 is SVGIG (reference sequence). The chain's CDR3 is CAWSVGGAYEQYF. CDR3 DNA sequence: TGTGCCTGGAGTGTCGGGGGAGCATACGAGCAGTACTTC. The variable domain in full, with the rest retrieved from reference TRBV30 and TRBJ2-7, is SQTIHQWPATLVQPVGSPLSLECTVEGTSNPNLYWYRQAAGRGLQLLFYSVGIGQISSEVPQNLSASRPQDRQFILSSKKLLLSDSGFYLCAWSVGGAYEQYFGPGTRLTVT.

Comments on this clone: The junction and the germline gene differ at one end; a read error may be behind it. This specimen includes other DNA sequences encoding the same CDR3. This chain connects TRBV9 to TRBJ1-1, with 10 bases that match TRBD1. Germline CDR1 SGDLS, CDR2 YYNGEE. There are 15 residues in the CDR3. The CDR3 region is CASSVGDRGYTEAFF. CDR3 DNA: TGTGCCAGCAGCGTAGGGGACAGGGGCTACACTGAAGCCTTCTTT.

This chain joins TRBV27 and TRBJ2-1, with 9 bases that match TRBD2. Trimming took 4 bases from V and 5 from J; bases not matched to a gene: 6. Per germline, CDR1 MNHEY and CDR2 SMNVEV (reference sequence). The CDR3 is 15 residues long. As DNA, the CDR3 is TGTGCCAGCAGTTCACCGGGACTAGCTAACAATGAGCAGTTCTTC. It translates to CASSSPGLANNEQFF.

This chain uses TRBV9 with TRBJ2-5; tentatively, D is TRBD1 (6 bases). The CDR3 is 13 residues long. Trimming removed 4 bases from V and 3 bases from J, with 10 bases in between. Germline V CDR1 and CDR2: SGDLS, YYNGEE. Here the CDR3 reads CASSWTAEETQYF. CDR3 DNA: TGTGCCAGCAGCTGGACAGCCGAAGAGACCCAGTACTTC.

The chain employs TRBV4-1 and TRBJ2-7; D unresolved. V lost 3 bases to trimming and J lost 0 bases, with 15 bases between them. Germline lookup yields CDR1 MGHRA and CDR2 YSYEKL. The length of the CDR3 is 16 residues. The CDR3 region has the DNA TGCGCCAGCAGCCATTCTTTACCTCGGAGCTCCTACGAGCAGTACTTC. Residues: CASSHSLPRSSYEQYF.

This clone was seen only a few times. This chain joins TRBV7-2 and TRBJ1-2, with TRBD1 matching over 10 bases. There are 15 residues in the CDR3. Germline V gives CDR1 SGHTA, CDR2 FQGNSA. V lost 0 bases to trimming and J lost 8 bases; unmatched junction nucleotides: 6. The CDR3 loop is CASSLAGTGVGGYTF. The CDR3 region has the DNA TGTGCCAGCAGCTTAGCGGGGACAGGGGTTGGCGGCTACACCTTC.

The chain has TRBV7-8 and TRBJ2-6, with TRBD1 matching over 11 bases. V was clipped by 4 bases and J by 2 bases; unmatched bases: 4. This CDR3 is 17 amino acids long. Germline CDR1 is SGHVS and CDR2 is FQNEAQ. This CDR3 is CASSSGQGAPGANVLTF. CDR3 sequence (DNA): TGTGCCAGCAGCTCCGGACAGGGGGCGCCTGGGGCCAACGTCCTGACTTTC.

The DNA of the CDR3 is TGTGCCAGCAGTCAGACAGCACGGCAGTACTTC. Amino acids: CASSQTARQYF. The genes are TRBV5-6 and TRBJ2-7, with D perhaps matching TRBD1 (5 bases). CDR3 length equals 11 residues. The V end was cut by 5 bases, the J end by 9 bases, with 12 bases between. CDR1 is SGHDT and CDR2 is YYEEEE in the germline V gene.